This record concerns one T cell receptor beta chain sequence. The antigen is not known. This entry belongs to a study of glioma-infiltrating T cells after dendritic cell vaccination. The time point: after dendritic cell vaccination, including at tumor progression/relapse. PBMC sampling occurred before vaccination, two weeks after the third dose, and at progression. Libraries were prepared by immunoSEQ multiplex PCR; TCRdb keeps only in-frame clonotypes and omits some of them. Of 90,000 to 95,000 clones in the sample, roughly four fifths are singletons; the top ten hold approximately 2.1%. Study observations and caveats: TCR clonality showed no direct relationship with survival.

This receptor was obtained from a human donor with glioblastoma. Source: blood, taken after dendritic cell vaccination.

The CDR3 DNA is TGTGCCAACAGGATCACGGGACAGGGTGACTATGGCTACACCTTC. It yields the protein CANRITGQGDYGYTF. The V call is TRBV5-6, the J call TRBJ1-2, with TRBD1 matching over 9 bases. Germline assignment: CDR1 SGHDT and CDR2 YYEEEE. V lost 9 bases, J lost 3 bases, and 12 bases stayed unmatched. The CDR3 sequence is 15 residues long. Together with reference TRBV5-6 and TRBJ1-2, the CDR3 gives the full variable domain: DAGVTQSPTHLIKTRGQQVTLRCSPKSGHDTVSWYQQALGQGPQFIFQYYEEEERQRGNFPDRFSGHQFPNYSSELNVNALLLGDSALYLCANRITGQGDYGYTFGSGTRLTVV.